These 25 T cell receptor beta chains were all obtained from the same sample, sequenced in a study of blood T cells in healthy people across ages. A second roughly 6 to 11 cycle PCR used barcoded and J-beta primers. TCRdb re-derived calls from the 5' RACE reads in MiXCR, one entry per CDR3 protein. The sample shows hundreds of thousands of distinct CDR3 sequences, approximately 30% of them seen only once. The sample was blood. The receptors shown here come from a woman aged 80 or over in good health.

This clonotype was recorded many times. This may be a read error, as it is one base from a much larger clone. CDR3 sequence (DNA): TGCAGTGCTAGATCGCTAGCGGGGGTCCACAATGAGCAGTACTTC. As protein: CSARSLAGVHNEQYF. The chain joins TRBV20-1 to TRBJ2-5; the match to TRBD2 covers 10 bases. Germline lookup yields CDR1 DFQATT and CDR2 SNEGSKA (reference sequence). J lost 11 bases, V lost 2 bases, and 14 bases had no gene match. The CDR3 runs 15 residues.

Ten or more counts support this clonotype. The V gene is TRBV9, the J gene TRBJ2-5; TRBD2 aligns across 11 bases. After removal of 3 bases from V and 5 bases from J, the junction contained 9 bases not matched to a gene. This CDR3 region has 16 residues. Germline-derived CDR1 and CDR2 are SGDLS and YYNGEE. CDR3 sequence reads: CASSATSGDMGETQYF. Here the CDR3 DNA reads TGTGCCAGCAGCGCGACTAGCGGGGACATGGGGGAGACCCAGTACTTC.

CDR3 amino acids: CASRMPGLPNSPLHF. In nucleotides, the CDR3 is TGTGCCAGCAGGATGCCGGGACTCCCTAATTCACCCCTCCACTTT. This chain uses TRBV25-1 with TRBJ1-6; TRBD1 might be the D (5 bases). This CDR3 comprises 15 residues. The V gene lost 6 bases and the J gene lost 6 bases, with 15 bases spanning the gap. Germline CDR1 MGHDK, CDR2 SYGVNS.

This clonotype was counted many times. The CDR3 bases are TGTGCCAGCAGTACCAGAACTGGAAACACCATATATTTT. It translates to CASSTRTGNTIYF. The V call is TRBV6-5, the J call TRBJ1-3; D not resolved. Between the trimmed V and J ends, which lost 5 bases and 2 bases, there was a span of 7 bases. This CDR3 is 13 amino acids long. Germline values: CDR1 MNHEY, CDR2 SVGAGI.

This clonotype was seen a few times. This chain links TRBV5-1 with TRBJ1-4; D remains unclear. The V end lost 6 bases, the J end lost 7 bases, and 16 bases lay between the germline ends. The germline gives CDR1 SGHRS, CDR2 YFSETQ. The CDR3 covers 14 residues. The CDR3 DNA reads as TGCGCCAGCAAATTCAAGCCCGGGATTGAAAAACTGTTTTTT. Its protein is CASKFKPGIEKLFF.

A note on this clonotype: This clone may be a read error of a much larger clone one base away. The V and J genes are TRBV5-5 and TRBJ2-4, with no clear D. The CDR3 runs to 15 residues. In germline, CDR1 is SGHKS, CDR2 YYEKEE (reference sequence). CDR3 in DNA: TGTGCCGGCAGCTTGAGCGTACTAGCCAAAAACATTCAGTACTTC. It codes for CAGSLSVLAKNIQYF.

The sample holds many counts of this clonotype. The chain uses TRBV10-3 and TRBJ2-5; D possibly corresponds to TRBD1 (6 bases). Per germline, CDR1 ENHRY and CDR2 SYGVKD. V was cut by 10 bases and J by 5 bases, with 14 bases left in between. This CDR3 spans 12 amino acids. CDR3 nucleotides: TGTGCCACCGGCTACAGGGATGAGACCCAGTACTTC. This translates into CATGYRDETQYF.

The rearrangement joins TRBV12-3 or TRBV12-4 to TRBJ2-7; D not certain. V was clipped by 3 bases and J by 6 bases, with 9 bases between them. This CDR3 has 12 amino acids. The CDR3 DNA is TGTGCCAGCAGTTTCGACGCAACCGAGCAGTACTTC. This translates into CASSFDATEQYF.

The chain joins TRBV12-3 or TRBV12-4 to TRBJ2-2; TRBD1 might be the D (6 bases). The ends were cut back, 3 bases at V and 0 bases at J, with 20 bases in the middle. CDR3 length: 19 residues. The CDR3 reads CASSFRVRIGQPNTGELFF. The CDR3 DNA is TGTGCCAGCAGTTTCCGGGTCCGTATAGGACAGCCGAACACCGGGGAGCTGTTTTTT.

This clonotype was seen many times. The V gene is TRBV12-3 or TRBV12-4, the J gene TRBJ2-2; D gene unclear. Deletions cut 3 bases from V and 6 bases from J, with 20 bases between. This CDR3 has 17 amino acids. The CDR3 region has the DNA TGTGCCAGCAGTTTTTCATCCGGGTTGGTGGGGTCCGGGGAGCTGTTTTTT. It is translated as CASSFSSGLVGSGELFF.

This sequence joins TRBV7-3 and TRBJ2-5; TRBD2 matches 8 bases. This CDR3 contains 16 residues. J was trimmed by 11 bases and V by 4 bases; bases with no gene match: 18. Germline V CDR1 and CDR2: SGHTA, FQGTGA. The CDR3 is CASSSSGAGGAGEQYF. The DNA of the CDR3 is TGTGCCAGCAGCTCCTCTGGTGCCGGGGGGGCAGGTGAGCAGTACTTC.

This clonotype showed up many times. The chain joins TRBV5-6 to TRBJ2-7; maybe TRBD1 (5 bases). Trimming stripped 0 bases from V and 2 bases from J, with 12 bases between. The CDR3 runs 15 residues. Germline loops: CDR1 SGHDT, CDR2 YYEEEE. The CDR3 region has the DNA TGTGCCAGCAGCTTGGGCGGCAGGGCCCCCTACGAGCAGTACTTC. Protein: CASSLGGRAPYEQYF.

The sample holds many counts of this clonotype. This chain connects TRBV14 to TRBJ2-5; no clear D gene. V was cut by 4 bases and J by 1 base, with 13 bases left in between. Germline V lookup: CDR1 SGHDN, CDR2 FVKESK. The CDR3 consists of 15 residues. The CDR3 sequence is CASSLGVWGQETQYF. In DNA, the CDR3 is TGTGCCAGCAGCCTTGGGGTGTGGGGCCAAGAGACCCAGTACTTC.

This clonotype appeared many times. The J gene is TRBJ2-6, the V gene TRBV7-2, with TRBD1 identical over 7 bases. Germline V lookup: CDR1 SGHTA, CDR2 FQGNSA. The J segment lost 1 base and the V segment lost 9 bases, leaving 9 bases of the junction unmatched. The CDR3 is made up of 16 amino acids. The CDR3 spells CASRRTGVSGANVLTF. The CDR3 DNA sequence: TGTGCCAGTCGTCGGACAGGTGTATCTGGGGCCAACGTCCTGACTTTC.

The chain combines TRBV29-1 with TRBJ1-1, with TRBD1 identical over 11 bases. CDR1 and CDR2 (germline): SQVTM, ANQGSEA. V was clipped by 2 bases and J by 3 bases; unmatched bases: 8. The CDR3 extends over 16 amino acids. CDR3 sequence reads: CSVEPIGTGGHTEAFF. CDR3 sequence (DNA): TGCAGCGTTGAACCGATAGGGACAGGGGGACACACTGAAGCTTTCTTT. The complete variable domain, with remaining parts taken from reference TRBV29-1 and TRBJ1-1, reads SAVISQKPSRDICQRGTSLTIQCQVDSQVTMMFWYRQQPGQSLTLIATANQGSEATYESGFVIDKFPISRPNLTFSTLTVSNMSPEDSSIYLCSVEPIGTGGHTEAFFGQGTRLTVV.

The table lists this clonotype with a few counts. The chain carries TRBV3-1 and TRBJ2-7; a possible D gene is TRBD2 (7 bases). Germline V gives CDR1 LGHDT, CDR2 YNNKEL (reference sequence). This CDR3 spans 15 amino acids. Trimming left V 5 bases short and J 0 bases short, with 14 bases between. CDR3 loop: CASSYSGGLSYEQYF. DNA of the CDR3: TGTGCCAGCAGCTACTCGGGGGGCCTCTCCTACGAGCAGTACTTC.

This clonotype has ten or more counts. The chain joins TRBV15 to TRBJ2-5; a weak D match, TRBD2 (5 bases). V was pared by 4 bases and J by 5 bases, with 14 bases between. Per germline, CDR1 LNHNV and CDR2 YYDKDF (reference sequence). This CDR3 is built from 14 residues. The CDR3 loop is CATSTQGSRETQYF. Written as DNA, the CDR3 is TGTGCCACCAGCACTCAAGGGAGTAGGGAGACCCAGTACTTC.

The rearrangement links TRBV27 to TRBJ2-1, with TRBD2 identical over 9 bases. Looked up from germline, CDR1 is MNHEY and CDR2 is SMNVEV (reference sequence). This CDR3 is built from 14 residues. With V trimmed by 11 bases and J by 6 bases, 11 bases remained unmatched. This chain's CDR3 is CAPWTAGGINEQFF. The CDR3 nucleotides are TGTGCCCCCTGGACGGCGGGAGGGATCAATGAGCAGTTCTTC.

Points on this clonotype: An end of the junction does not agree with germline; a read error may underlie this. J is TRBJ1-1 and V is TRBV6-2 or TRBV6-3; D uncertain. This CDR3 is built from 16 residues. Germline CDR1 is MNHEY and CDR2 is SVGEGT. The CDR3 region is CARSYPQGRANTEAFF. The CDR3 DNA is TGTGCCCGCAGTTACCCCCAAGGGAGGGCGAACACTGAAGCTTTCTTT.

The chain has TRBV18 and TRBJ1-5; D is possibly TRBD1 (5 bases). The V end lost 3 bases, the J end lost 7 bases, and 13 bases lay between the germline ends. Germline-derived CDR1 and CDR2 are KGHSH and LQKENI. The CDR3 length is 14 residues. In DNA form, the CDR3 reads TGTGCCAGCTCACCTCGGCAGGGAGAGCAGCCCCAGCATTTT. Translated: CASSPRQGEQPQHF.

The genes are TRBV6-1 and TRBJ1-1; D ambiguous. CDR1 and CDR2 (germline): MNHNS, SASEGT. The V end lost 6 bases, the J end lost 5 bases, and 16 bases lay between the germline ends. The CDR3 loop spans 14 amino acids. CDR3 nucleotides: TGTGCCAGCAGGGACGGACCGTTGAGTACTGAAGCTTTCTTT. This gives the protein CASRDGPLSTEAFF.

This clonotype was observed a handful of times. The rearrangement links TRBV20-1 to TRBJ1-2, with D unclear. V shed 1 base and J shed 13 bases, with 13 bases lying between them. Looked up from germline, CDR1 is DFQATT and CDR2 is SNEGSKA (reference sequence). This CDR3 is built from 11 residues. The CDR3 reads CSARVGPRATF. The CDR3 nucleotides are TGCAGTGCTAGAGTAGGGCCGCGGGCCACCTTC.

This clonotype was recorded many times. This sequence joins TRBV18 and TRBJ1-6; TRBD1 might be the D (5 bases). The V end lost 0 bases, the J end lost 7 bases, and 10 bases lay between the germline ends. The CDR3 length is 15 residues. CDR1 KGHSH and CDR2 LQKENI come from the germline V gene. DNA of the CDR3: TGTGCCAGCTCACCACCCCAGGGTGTGAATTCACCCCTCCACTTT. Protein sequence: CASSPPQGVNSPLHF.

There are many counts of this clonotype. The V gene is TRBV20-1, the J gene TRBJ2-5; TRBD2 agrees at 14 bases. Germline V gene sequence: CDR1 DFQATT, CDR2 SNEGSKA (reference sequence). The CDR3 is 18 amino acids. V lost 3 bases and J lost 4; bases outside the gene matches: 13. The CDR3 region has the DNA TGCAGTGCTAGGGACGCCGGGACTAGCGGGGGACATGGAGAGACCCAGTACTTC. The encoded protein is CSARDAGTSGGHGETQYF.

The chain couples TRBV7-2 to TRBJ2-1; 12 bases are shared with TRBD2. J gave up 12 bases and V 6 bases, and 12 bases lay outside the gene matches. This CDR3 comprises 15 residues. Germline values: CDR1 SGHTA, CDR2 FQGNSA. Here the CDR3 DNA reads TGTGCCAGCAGTCCGACTAGCGGGGGTCGGTACGGGCAGTTCTTC. It translates to CASSPTSGGRYGQFF. Drawing the rest from reference TRBV7-2 and TRBJ2-1, the complete variable domain is GAGVSQSPSNKVTEKGKDVELRCDPISGHTALYWYRQSLGQGLEFLIYFQGNSAPDKSGLPSDRFSAERTGGSVSTLTIQRTQQEDSAVYLCASSPTSGGRYGQFFGPGTRLTVL.